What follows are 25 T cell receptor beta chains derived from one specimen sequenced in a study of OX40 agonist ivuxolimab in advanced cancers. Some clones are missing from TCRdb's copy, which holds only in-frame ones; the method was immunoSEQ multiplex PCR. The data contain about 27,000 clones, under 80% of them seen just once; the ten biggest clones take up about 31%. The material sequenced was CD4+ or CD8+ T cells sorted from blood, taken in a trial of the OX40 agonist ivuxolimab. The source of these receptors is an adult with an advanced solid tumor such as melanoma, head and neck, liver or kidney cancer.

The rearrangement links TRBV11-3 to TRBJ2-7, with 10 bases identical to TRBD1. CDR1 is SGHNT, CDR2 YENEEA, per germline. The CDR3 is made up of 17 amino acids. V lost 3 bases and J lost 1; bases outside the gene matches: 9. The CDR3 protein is CASSFAYRQGASYEQYF. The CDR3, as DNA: TGTGCCAGCAGCTTTGCTTACCGACAGGGGGCTTCCTACGAGCAGTACTTC.

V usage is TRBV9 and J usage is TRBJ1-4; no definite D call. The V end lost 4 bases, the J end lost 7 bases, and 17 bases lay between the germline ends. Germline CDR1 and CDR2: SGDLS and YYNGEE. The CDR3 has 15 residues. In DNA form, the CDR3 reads TGTGCCAGCAGCCCAGAGGCCGCTAATGGTGAAAAACTGTTTTTT. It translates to CASSPEAANGEKLFF.

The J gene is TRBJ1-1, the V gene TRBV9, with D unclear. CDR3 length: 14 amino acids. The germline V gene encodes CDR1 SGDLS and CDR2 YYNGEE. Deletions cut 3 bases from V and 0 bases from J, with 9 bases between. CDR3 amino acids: CASSAGHMNTEAFF. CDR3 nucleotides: TGTGCCAGCAGCGCGGGTCACATGAACACTGAAGCTTTCTTT.

The CDR3 DNA follows: TGTGCCAGCACCTTCCAGGGTGGCATGAACACTGAAGCTTTCTTT. Its protein product is CASTFQGGMNTEAFF. The chain is built from TRBV7-8 and TRBJ1-1, with TRBD1 as a possible D gene (5 bases). The germline V gene has CDR1 SGHVS and CDR2 FQNEAQ. Trimming cost V 7 bases and J 0 bases, with 15 bases left between them. The CDR3 covers 15 residues.

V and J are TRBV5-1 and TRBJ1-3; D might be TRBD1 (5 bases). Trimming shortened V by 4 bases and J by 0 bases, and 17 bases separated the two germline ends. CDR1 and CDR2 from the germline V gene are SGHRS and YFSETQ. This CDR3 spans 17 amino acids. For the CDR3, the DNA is TGCGCCAGCAGCCCATACGGACCGGGGCACTCTGGAAACACCATATATTTT. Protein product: CASSPYGPGHSGNTIYF.

Written as DNA, the CDR3 is TGTGCCAGCAGTCTCTCGATCGTGACGGAGACCCAGTACTTC. It translates to CASSLSIVTETQYF. The rearrangement uses TRBV27 and TRBJ2-5, with no clear D. Germline V gene lookup returns CDR1 MNHEY and CDR2 SMNVEV (reference sequence). The CDR3 loop spans 14 amino acids. Trimming shortened V by 5 bases and J by 5 bases, and 15 bases separated the two germline ends.

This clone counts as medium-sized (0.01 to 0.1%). The DNA for the CDR3 is TGTGCCAGCCCAGACCCGAGGCCCTCTGAAGCTTTCTTT. Its translation is CASPDPRPSEAFF. The chain couples TRBV18 to TRBJ1-1; D unclear. CDR1 is KGHSH, CDR2 LQKENI, per germline. Trimming stripped 8 bases from V and 6 bases from J, with 16 bases between. The CDR3 covers 13 residues.

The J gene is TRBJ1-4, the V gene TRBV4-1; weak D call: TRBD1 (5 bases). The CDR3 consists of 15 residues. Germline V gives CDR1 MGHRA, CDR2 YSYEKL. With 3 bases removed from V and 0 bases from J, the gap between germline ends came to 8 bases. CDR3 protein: CASSQGTSTNEKLFF. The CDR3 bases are TGCGCCAGCAGCCAGGGGACCTCAACTAATGAAAAACTGTTTTTT.

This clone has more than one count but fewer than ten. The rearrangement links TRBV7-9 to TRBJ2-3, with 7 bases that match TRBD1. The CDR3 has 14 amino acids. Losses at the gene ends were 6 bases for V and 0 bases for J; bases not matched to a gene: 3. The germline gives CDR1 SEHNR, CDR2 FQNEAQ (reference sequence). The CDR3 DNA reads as TGTGCCAGCAGAAGGGACAGTAGCACAGATACGCAGTATTTT. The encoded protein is CASRRDSSTDTQYF.

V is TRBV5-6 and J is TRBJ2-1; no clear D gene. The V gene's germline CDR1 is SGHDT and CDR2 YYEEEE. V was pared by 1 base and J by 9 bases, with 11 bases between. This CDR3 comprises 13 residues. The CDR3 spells CASSLIVWGEQFF. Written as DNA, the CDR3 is TGTGCCAGCAGCTTGATAGTTTGGGGTGAGCAGTTCTTC. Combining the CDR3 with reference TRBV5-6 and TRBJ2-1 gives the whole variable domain DAGVTQSPTHLIKTRGQQVTLRCSPKSGHDTVSWYQQALGQGPQFIFQYYEEEERQRGNFPDRFSGHQFPNYSSELNVNALLLGDSALYLCASSLIVWGEQFFGPGTRLTVL.

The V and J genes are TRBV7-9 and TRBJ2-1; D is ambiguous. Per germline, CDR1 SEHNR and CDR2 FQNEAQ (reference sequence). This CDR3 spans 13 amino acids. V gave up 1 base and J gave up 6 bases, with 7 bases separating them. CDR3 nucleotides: TGTGCCAGCAGCTTAGGCCTTTTCAATGAGCAGTTCTTC. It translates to CASSLGLFNEQFF.

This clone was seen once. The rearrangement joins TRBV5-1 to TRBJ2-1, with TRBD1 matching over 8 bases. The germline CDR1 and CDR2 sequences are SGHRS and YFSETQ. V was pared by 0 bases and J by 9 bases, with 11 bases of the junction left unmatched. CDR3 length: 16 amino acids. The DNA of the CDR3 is TGCGCCAGCAGCTTGGGGTCCCGGGAAACAGGGGGTGAGCAGTTCTTC. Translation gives CASSLGSRETGGEQFF.

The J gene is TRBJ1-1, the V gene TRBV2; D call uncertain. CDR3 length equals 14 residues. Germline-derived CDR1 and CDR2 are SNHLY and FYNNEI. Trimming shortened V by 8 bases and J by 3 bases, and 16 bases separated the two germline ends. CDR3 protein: CASADGGRYTEAFF. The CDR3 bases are TGTGCCAGCGCGGACGGAGGGCGGTACACTGAAGCTTTCTTT. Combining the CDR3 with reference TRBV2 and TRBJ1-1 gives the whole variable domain EPEVTQTPSHQVTQMGQEVILRCVPISNHLYFYWYRQILGQKVEFLVSFYNNEISEKSEIFDDQFSVERPDGSNFTLKIRSTKLEDSAMYFCASADGGRYTEAFFGQGTRLTVV.

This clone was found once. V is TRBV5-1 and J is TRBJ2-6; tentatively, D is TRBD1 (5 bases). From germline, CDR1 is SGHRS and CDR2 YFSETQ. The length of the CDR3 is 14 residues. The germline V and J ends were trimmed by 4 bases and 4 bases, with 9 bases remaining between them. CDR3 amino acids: CASSDSPGANVLTF. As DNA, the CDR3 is TGCGCCAGCAGCGACAGTCCCGGGGCCAACGTCCTGACTTTC.

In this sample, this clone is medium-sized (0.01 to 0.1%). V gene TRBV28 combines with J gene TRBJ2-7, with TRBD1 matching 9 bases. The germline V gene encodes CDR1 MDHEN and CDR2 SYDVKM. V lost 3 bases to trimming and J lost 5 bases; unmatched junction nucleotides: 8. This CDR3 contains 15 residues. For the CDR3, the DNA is TGTGCCAGCAGTTTGGGGGTCCGGACAGGGGACGAGCAGTACTTC. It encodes CASSLGVRTGDEQYF.

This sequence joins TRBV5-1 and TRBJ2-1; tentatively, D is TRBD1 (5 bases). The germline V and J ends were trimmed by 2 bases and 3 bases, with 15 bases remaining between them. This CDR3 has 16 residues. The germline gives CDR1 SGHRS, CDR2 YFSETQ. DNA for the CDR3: TGCGCCAGCAGCTTTTCGCAAAGGGGCGGCTACAATGAGCAGTTCTTC. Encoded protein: CASSFSQRGGYNEQFF.

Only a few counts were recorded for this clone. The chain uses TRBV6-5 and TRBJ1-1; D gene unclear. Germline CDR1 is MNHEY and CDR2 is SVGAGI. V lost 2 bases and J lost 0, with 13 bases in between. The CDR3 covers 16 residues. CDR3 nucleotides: TGTGCCAGCAGTTACATGCGAGACGATTTGAACACTGAAGCTTTCTTT. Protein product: CASSYMRDDLNTEAFF.

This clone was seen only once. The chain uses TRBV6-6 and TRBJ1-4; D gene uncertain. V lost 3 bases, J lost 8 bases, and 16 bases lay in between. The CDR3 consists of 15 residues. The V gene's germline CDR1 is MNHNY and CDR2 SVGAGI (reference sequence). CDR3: CASSYNGPSREKLFF. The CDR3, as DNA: TGTGCCAGCAGTTATAACGGGCCCTCGCGCGAAAAACTGTTTTTT.

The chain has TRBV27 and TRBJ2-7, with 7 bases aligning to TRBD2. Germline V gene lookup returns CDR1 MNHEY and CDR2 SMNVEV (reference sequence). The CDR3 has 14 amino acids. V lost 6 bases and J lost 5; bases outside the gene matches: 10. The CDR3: CASRVGGSINEQYF. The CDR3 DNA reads TGTGCCAGCAGGGTTGGCGGGAGTATCAACGAGCAGTACTTC.

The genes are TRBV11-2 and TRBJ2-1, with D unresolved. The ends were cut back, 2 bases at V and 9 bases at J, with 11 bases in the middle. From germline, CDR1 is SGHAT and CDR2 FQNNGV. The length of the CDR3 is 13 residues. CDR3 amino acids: CASSLISPGEQFF. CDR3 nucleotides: TGTGCCAGCAGCTTAATATCACCGGGTGAGCAGTTCTTC. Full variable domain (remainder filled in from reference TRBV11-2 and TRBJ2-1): EAGVAQSPRYKIIEKRQSVAFWCNPISGHATLYWYQQILGQGPKLLIQFQNNGVVDDSQLPKDRFSAERLKGVDSTLKIQPAKLEDSAVYLCASSLISPGEQFFGPGTRLTVL.

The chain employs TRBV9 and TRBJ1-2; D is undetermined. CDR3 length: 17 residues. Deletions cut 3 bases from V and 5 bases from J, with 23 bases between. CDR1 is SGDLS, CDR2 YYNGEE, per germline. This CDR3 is CASSDLRRNTGPYGYTF. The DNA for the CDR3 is TGTGCCAGCAGCGATCTGAGGAGGAACACCGGACCTTATGGCTACACCTTC. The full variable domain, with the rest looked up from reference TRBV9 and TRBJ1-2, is DSGVTQTPKHLITATGQRVTLRCSPRSGDLSVYWYQQSLDQGLQFLIQYYNGEERAKGNILERFSAQQFPDLHSELNLSSLELGDSALYFCASSDLRRNTGPYGYTFGSGTRLTVV.

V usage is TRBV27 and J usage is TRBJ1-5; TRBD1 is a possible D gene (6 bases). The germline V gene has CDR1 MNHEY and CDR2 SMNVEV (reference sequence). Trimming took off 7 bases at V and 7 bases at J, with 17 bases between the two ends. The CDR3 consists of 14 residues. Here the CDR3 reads CASMLAQGRQPQHF. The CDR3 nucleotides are TGTGCCAGCATGCTCGCACAGGGCCGGCAGCCCCAGCATTTT.

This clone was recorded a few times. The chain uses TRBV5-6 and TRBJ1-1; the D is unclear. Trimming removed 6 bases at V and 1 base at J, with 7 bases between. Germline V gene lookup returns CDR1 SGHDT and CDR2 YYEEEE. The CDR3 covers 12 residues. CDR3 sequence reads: CASTFGNTEAFF. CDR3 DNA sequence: TGTGCCAGCACTTTTGGGAACACTGAAGCTTTCTTT.

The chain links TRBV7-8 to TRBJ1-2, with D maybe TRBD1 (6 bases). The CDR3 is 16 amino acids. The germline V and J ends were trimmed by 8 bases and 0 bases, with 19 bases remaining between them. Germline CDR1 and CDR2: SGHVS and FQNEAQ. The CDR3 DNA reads TGTGCCAGCGGAACCATCCGGGACACACCTAACTATGGCTACACCTTC. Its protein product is CASGTIRDTPNYGYTF.

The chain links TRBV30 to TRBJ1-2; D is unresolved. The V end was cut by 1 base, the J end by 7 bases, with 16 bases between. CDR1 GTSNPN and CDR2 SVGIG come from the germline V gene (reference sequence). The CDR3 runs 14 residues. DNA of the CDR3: TGTGCCTGGAGTGCGGAGGGTGCGTTGCGTGGCTACACCTTC. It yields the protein CAWSAEGALRGYTF.